This entry describes one T cell receptor beta chain. The target antigen is unknown. Germline is not matched at one junction end, which may reflect a read error. Amplification of TCR alpha and beta CDR3 regions from RNA used iRepertoire nested multiplex PCR. Tissue mRNA or PBMC total RNA, roughly 100-400 ng, went into one-step reverse transcription and amplification. TCRdb reprocessed the multiplex PCR reads via MiXCR and lists one record per CDR3 protein. The sample consists of more than 350,000 distinct CDR3 sequences, about two fifths of them appearing once. The sample comes from a study of glioma-infiltrating T cells. As for the study in general: WHO grade II oligodendrogliomas or astrocytomas, plus non-recurrent WHO grade IV glioblastomas, were sampled. Target coverage was roughly 4.5- to 11-fold for about 940,000 blood T cells.

CDR3 size: 15 residues. Germline V CDR1 and CDR2: MDHEN, SYDVKM. Study outcomes and limitations: Patients with low tissue-blood divergence carried a signature set of shared blood CDR3 motifs.

V and J are TRBV28 and TRBJ2-1; 7 positions match TRBD2. Sequencing was done on a sample of glioma tissue, nonneoplastic brain tissue, or PBMCs (not recorded which). The receptor's source is a human donor with low-grade glioma or glioblastoma, undergoing nonglioma brain surgery, or in good health (not recorded which). CDR3 sequence reads: CASSPPWAGANGQFF. The CDR3 coding sequence is TGTGCCAGCTCCCCCCCCTGGGCGGGAGCAAATGGGCAGTTCTTC.